The clone carrying this T cell receptor beta chain was recorded a few times. The data were taken from a study of post-analysis software for immune sequencing data. cDNA libraries for TCR beta contained unique molecular identifiers. TCRdb re-derived calls from the PCR reads in MiXCR, one entry per CDR3 protein. Of around 200,000 distinct CDR3 sequences in the sample, over 25% were seen once. The receptor was derived from a girl aged 2-17 years with multiple sclerosis. Sequencing was performed on blood.

The CDR3 bases are TGTGCCACCAGCGGACGGGGTTACGAGCAGTACTTC. This encodes CATSGRGYEQYF. The V call is TRBV15, the J call TRBJ2-7; a possible D gene is TRBD2 (5 bases). Trimming left V 5 bases short and J 4 bases short, with 9 bases between. CDR3 length equals 12 residues. Germline CDR1 and CDR2: LNHNV and YYDKDF (reference sequence).